The source of this T cell receptor beta chain is a study of shared clonotypes between healthy human individuals. Study-level results: What limited the represented genetic and exposure-history diversity was the small number of donors. Clonotype sharing among donors was expected to depend on sequencing depth. Though the depth was large, rarefaction showed that sorted-subset sequencing was incomplete.

CDR1 is KGHSH, CDR2 LQKENI, per germline. Trimming took off 4 bases at V and 8 bases at J, with 18 bases between the two ends. The CDR3 contains 15 residues. In regard to this clone: Its antigen is unknown.

Profiled with immunoSEQ multiplex PCR; TCRdb holds only in-frame clones, not every one. Among about 1.1 million clones, 60% to 80% were seen once, and the ten largest hold 0.89%. The genes are TRBV18 and TRBJ2-1, with TRBD1 as a possible D gene (5 bases). Sequencing input: memory CD4+ T cells from PBMCs. As to subset: CD45RA-negative fraction. The receptor's source is a man in his late teens or twenties in good health. Some clones in this sample may be carry-over from other donors' samples. The CDR3 DNA sequence: TGTGCCAGCTCACAGACAGTTCTCACACACGATGAGCAGTTCTTC. This gives the protein CASSQTVLTHDEQFF.